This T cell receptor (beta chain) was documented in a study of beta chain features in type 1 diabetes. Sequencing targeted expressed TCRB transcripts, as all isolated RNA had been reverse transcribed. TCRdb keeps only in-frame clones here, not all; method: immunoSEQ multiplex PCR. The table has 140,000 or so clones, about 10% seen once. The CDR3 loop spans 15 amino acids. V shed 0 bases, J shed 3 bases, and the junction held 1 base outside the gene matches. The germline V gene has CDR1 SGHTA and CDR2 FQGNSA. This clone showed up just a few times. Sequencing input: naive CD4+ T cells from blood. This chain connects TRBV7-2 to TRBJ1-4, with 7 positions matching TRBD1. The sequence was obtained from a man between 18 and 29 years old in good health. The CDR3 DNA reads TGTGCCAGCAGCTTAGCGACAGGGTCTAATGAAAAACTGTTTTTT. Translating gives CASSLATGSNEKLFF.